Here is one TCR beta chain with its context. This sample is part of a study of preoperative IRX-2 immunotherapy in early breast cancer. This CDR3 has 15 residues. V was clipped by 1 base and J by 2 bases; unmatched bases: 2. Germline V gene lookup returns CDR1 LGHNA and CDR2 YNFKEQ. Assay used: immunoSEQ multiplex PCR; TCRdb lists only in-frame clones, some missing. The table has 23,000 or so clones, approximately 90% seen once. The treatment was: preoperative locoregional IRX-2 cytokine immunotherapy. The receptor's source is a human donor with breast cancer. The chain uses TRBV4-2 and TRBJ1-3, with 7 nucleotides matching TRBD1. The sequenced sample was tumor tissue, obtained after IRX-2 immunotherapy. The chain's CDR3 is CASSQVTGAGNTIYF. CDR3 nucleotides: TGTGCCAGCAGCCAAGTTACAGGGGCTGGAAACACCATATATTTT.